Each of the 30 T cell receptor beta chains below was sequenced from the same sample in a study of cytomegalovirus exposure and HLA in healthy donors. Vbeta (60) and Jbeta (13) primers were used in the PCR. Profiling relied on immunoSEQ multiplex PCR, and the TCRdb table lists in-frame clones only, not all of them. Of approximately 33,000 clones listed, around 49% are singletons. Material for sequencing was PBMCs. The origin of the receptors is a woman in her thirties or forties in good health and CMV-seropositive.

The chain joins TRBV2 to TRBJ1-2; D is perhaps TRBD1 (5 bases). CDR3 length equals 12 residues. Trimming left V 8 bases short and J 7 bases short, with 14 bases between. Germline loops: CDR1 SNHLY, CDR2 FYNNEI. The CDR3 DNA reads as TGTGCCAGCCAAACTGGGCAGGGTGGCTACACCTTC. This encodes CASQTGQGGYTF. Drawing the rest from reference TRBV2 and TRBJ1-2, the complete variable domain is EPEVTQTPSHQVTQMGQEVILRCVPISNHLYFYWYRQILGQKVEFLVSFYNNEISEKSEIFDDQFSVERPDGSNFTLKIRSTKLEDSAMYFCASQTGQGGYTFGSGTRLTVV.

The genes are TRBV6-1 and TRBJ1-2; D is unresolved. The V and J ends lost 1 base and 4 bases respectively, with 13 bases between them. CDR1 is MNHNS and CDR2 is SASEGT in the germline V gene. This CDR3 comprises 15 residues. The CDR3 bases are TGTGCCAGCAGTGAAGGAGGGCAGGCTACCTATGGCTACACCTTC. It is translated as CASSEGGQATYGYTF.

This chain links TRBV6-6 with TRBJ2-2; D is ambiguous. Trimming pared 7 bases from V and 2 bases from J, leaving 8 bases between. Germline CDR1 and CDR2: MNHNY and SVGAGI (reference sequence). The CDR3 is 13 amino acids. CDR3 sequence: CASITGNTGELFF. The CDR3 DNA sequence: TGTGCCAGCATTACGGGTAACACCGGGGAGCTGTTTTTT.

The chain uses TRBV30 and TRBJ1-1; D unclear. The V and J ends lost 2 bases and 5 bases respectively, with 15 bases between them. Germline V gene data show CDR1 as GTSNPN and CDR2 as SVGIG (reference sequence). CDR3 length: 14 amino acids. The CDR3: CAWSRGTHRTEAFF. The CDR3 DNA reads TGTGCCTGGAGTAGAGGTACCCACCGAACTGAAGCTTTCTTT.

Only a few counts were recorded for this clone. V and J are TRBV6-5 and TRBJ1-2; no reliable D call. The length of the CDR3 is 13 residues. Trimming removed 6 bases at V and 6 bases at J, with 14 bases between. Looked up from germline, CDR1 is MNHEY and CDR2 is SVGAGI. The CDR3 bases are TGTGCCAGCAGCACGCGGGAGGGAAATGGCTACACCTTC. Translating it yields CASSTREGNGYTF.

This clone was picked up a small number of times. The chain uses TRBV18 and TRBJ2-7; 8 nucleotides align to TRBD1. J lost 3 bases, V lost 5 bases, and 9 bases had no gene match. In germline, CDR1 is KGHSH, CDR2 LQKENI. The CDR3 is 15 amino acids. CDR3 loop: CASSSTGQEYYEQYF. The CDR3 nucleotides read TGTGCCAGCTCATCTACGGGACAGGAGTACTACGAGCAGTACTTC.

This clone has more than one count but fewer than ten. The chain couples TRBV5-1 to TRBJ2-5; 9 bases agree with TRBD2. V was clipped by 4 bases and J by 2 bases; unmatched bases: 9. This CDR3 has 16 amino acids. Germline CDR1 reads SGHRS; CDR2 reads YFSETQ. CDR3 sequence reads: CASSPRAGGPQETQYF. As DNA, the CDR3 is TGCGCCAGCAGCCCCCGGGCGGGGGGGCCGCAAGAGACCCAGTACTTC.

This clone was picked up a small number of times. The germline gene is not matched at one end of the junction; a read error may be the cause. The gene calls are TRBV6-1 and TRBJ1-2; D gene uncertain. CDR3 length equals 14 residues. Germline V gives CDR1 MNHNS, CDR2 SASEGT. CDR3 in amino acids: CASREAGDYYGYTF. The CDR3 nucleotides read TGTGCCAGCAGAGAAGCAGGAGACTACTATGGCTACACCTTC.

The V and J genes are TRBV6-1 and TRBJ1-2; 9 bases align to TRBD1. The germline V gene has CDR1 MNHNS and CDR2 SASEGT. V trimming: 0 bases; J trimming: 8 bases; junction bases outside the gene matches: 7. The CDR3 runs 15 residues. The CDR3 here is CASSEAHRTGEGYTF. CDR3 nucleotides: TGTGCCAGCAGTGAAGCGCATAGGACAGGGGAGGGCTACACCTTC.

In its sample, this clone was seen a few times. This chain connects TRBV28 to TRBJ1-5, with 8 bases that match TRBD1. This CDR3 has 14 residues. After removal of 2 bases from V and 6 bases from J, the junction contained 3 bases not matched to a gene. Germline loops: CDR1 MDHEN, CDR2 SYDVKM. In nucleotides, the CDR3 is TGTGCCAGCAGTTTAAGGACAGGGAGTCAGCCCCAGCATTTT. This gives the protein CASSLRTGSQPQHF.

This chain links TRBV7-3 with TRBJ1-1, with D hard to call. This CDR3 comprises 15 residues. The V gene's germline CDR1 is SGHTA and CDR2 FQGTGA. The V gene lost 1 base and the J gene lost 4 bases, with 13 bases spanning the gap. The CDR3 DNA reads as TGTGCCAGCAGCTTAAAGGGCGTAGGAGGCACTGAAGCTTTCTTT. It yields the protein CASSLKGVGGTEAFF.

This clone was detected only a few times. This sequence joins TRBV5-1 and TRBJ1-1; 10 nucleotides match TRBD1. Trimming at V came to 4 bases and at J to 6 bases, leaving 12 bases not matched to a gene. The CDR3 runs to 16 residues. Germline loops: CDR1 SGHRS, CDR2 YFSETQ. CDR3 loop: CASSTSGTGVRAEAFF. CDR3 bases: TGCGCCAGCAGCACTTCCGGGACAGGGGTTAGGGCTGAAGCTTTCTTT.

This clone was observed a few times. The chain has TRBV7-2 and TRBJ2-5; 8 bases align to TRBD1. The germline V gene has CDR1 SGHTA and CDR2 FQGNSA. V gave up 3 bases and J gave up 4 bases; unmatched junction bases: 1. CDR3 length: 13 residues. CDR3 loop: CASSFGQGETQYF. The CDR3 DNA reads TGTGCCAGCAGCTTCGGACAGGGAGAGACCCAGTACTTC.

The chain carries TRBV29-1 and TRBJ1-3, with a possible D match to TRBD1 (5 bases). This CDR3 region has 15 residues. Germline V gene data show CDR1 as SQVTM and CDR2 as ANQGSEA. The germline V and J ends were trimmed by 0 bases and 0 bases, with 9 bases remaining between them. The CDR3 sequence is CSVEDRQLSGNTIYF. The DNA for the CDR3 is TGCAGCGTTGAAGATCGACAGCTCTCTGGAAACACCATATATTTT.

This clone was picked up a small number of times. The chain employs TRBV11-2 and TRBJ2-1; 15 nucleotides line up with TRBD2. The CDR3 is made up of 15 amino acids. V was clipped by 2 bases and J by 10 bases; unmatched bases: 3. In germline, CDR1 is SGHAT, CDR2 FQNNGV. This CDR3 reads CASSLWTSGGGEQFF. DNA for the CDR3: TGTGCCAGCAGCTTATGGACTAGCGGGGGGGGCGAGCAGTTCTTC.

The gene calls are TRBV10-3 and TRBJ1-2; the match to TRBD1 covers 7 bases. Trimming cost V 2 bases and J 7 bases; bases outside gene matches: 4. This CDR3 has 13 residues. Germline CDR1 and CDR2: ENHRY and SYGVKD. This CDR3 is CAISETGDRGYTF. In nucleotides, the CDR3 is TGTGCCATCAGTGAGACAGGGGATCGTGGCTACACCTTC.

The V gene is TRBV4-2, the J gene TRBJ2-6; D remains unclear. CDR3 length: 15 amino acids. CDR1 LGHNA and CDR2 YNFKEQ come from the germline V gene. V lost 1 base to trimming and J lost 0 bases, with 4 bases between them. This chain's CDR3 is CASSQGSSGANVLTF. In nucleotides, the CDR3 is TGTGCCAGCAGCCAAGGTAGCTCTGGGGCCAACGTCCTGACTTTC.

CDR3: CASTSTGYDYEQYF. The CDR3 DNA reads as TGTGCCAGCACCTCAACAGGGTACGACTACGAGCAGTACTTC. The V gene is TRBV5-6, the J gene TRBJ2-7, with D possibly matching TRBD1 (6 bases). CDR1 and CDR2 from the germline V gene are SGHDT and YYEEEE. This CDR3 has 14 amino acids. V lost 6 bases to trimming and J lost 3 bases, with 16 bases between them.

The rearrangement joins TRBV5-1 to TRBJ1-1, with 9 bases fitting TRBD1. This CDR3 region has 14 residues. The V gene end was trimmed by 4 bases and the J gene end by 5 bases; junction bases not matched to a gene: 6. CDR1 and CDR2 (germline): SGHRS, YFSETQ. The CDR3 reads CASSGTGLATEAFF. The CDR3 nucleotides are TGCGCCAGCAGCGGGACAGGGTTGGCGACTGAAGCTTTCTTT.

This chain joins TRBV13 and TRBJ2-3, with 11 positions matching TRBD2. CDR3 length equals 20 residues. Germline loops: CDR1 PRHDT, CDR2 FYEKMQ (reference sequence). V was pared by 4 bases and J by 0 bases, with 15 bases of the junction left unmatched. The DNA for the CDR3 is TGTGCCAGCAGCTCCATATCCCTAGCGGGGGGACCCCCTAGCACAGATACGCAGTATTTT. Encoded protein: CASSSISLAGGPPSTDTQYF.

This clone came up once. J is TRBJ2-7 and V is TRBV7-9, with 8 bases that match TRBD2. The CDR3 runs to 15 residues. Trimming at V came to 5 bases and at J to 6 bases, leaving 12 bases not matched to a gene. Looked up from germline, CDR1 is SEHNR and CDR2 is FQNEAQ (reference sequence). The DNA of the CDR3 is TGTGCCAGCAGCCCCGCCAGCGGGAGAGCGCCCGAGCAGTACTTC. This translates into CASSPASGRAPEQYF. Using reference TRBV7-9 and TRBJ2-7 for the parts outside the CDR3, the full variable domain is DTGVSQNPRHKITKRGQNVTFRCDPISEHNRLYWYRQTLGQGPEFLTYFQNEAQLEKSRLLSDRFSAERPKGSFSTLEIQRTEQGDSAMYLCASSPASGRAPEQYFGPGTRLTVT.

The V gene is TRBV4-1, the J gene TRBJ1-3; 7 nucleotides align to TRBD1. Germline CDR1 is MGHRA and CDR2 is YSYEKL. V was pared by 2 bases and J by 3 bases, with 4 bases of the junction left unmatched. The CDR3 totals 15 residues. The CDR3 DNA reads TGCGCCAGCAGCCAACAGACAGGGCTTGGAAACACCATATATTTT. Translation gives CASSQQTGLGNTIYF.

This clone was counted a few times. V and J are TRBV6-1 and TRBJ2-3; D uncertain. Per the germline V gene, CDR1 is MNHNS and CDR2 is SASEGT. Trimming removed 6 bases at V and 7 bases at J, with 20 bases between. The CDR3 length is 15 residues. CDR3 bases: TGTGCCAGCAGCGGGTCCGCAATCGGAGACTATACGCAGTATTTT. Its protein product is CASSGSAIGDYTQYF.

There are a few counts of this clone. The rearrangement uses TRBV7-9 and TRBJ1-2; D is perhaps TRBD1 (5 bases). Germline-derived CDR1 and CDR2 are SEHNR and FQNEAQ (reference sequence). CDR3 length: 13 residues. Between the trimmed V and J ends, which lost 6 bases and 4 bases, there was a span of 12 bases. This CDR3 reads CASSRGVGYGYTF. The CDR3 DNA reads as TGTGCCAGCAGTCGGGGGGTCGGCTATGGCTACACCTTC.

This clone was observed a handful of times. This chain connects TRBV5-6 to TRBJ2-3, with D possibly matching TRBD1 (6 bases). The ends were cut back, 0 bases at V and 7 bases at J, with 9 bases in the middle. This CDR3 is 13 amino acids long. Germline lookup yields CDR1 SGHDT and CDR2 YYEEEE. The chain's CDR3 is CASSLAGANTQYF. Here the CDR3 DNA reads TGTGCCAGCAGCTTGGCAGGGGCCAATACGCAGTATTTT.

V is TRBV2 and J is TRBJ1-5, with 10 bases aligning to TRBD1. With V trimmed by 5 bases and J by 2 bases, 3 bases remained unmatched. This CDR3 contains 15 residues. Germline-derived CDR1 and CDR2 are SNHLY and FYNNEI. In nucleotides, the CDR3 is TGTGCCAGCAGTCGGGACAGGGGTGGCAATCAGCCCCAGCATTTT. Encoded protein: CASSRDRGGNQPQHF.

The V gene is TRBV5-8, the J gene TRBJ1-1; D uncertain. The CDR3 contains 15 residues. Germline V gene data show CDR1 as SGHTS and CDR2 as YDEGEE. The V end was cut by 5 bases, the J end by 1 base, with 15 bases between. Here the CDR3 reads CASRPSGRSNTEAFF. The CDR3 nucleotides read TGTGCCAGCAGACCTTCGGGGAGGTCGAACACTGAAGCTTTCTTT.

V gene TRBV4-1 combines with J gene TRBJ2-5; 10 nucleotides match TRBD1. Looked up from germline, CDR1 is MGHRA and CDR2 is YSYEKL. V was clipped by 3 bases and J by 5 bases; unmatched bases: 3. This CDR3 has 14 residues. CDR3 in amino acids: CASSQRTGGETQYF. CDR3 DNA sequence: TGCGCCAGCAGCCAGAGGACAGGGGGGGAGACCCAGTACTTC.

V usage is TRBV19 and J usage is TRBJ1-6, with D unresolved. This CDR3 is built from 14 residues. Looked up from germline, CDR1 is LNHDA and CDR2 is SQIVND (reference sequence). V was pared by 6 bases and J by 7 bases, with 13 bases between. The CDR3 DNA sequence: TGTGCCAGTAGCCGAGACATATCGAATTCACCCCTCCACTTT. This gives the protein CASSRDISNSPLHF. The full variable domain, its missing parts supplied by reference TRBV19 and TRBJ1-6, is DGGITQSPKYLFRKEGQNVTLSCEQNLNHDAMYWYRQDPGQGLRLIYYSQIVNDFQKGDIAEGYSVSREKKESFPLTVTSAQKNPTAFYLCASSRDISNSPLHFGNGTRLTVT.

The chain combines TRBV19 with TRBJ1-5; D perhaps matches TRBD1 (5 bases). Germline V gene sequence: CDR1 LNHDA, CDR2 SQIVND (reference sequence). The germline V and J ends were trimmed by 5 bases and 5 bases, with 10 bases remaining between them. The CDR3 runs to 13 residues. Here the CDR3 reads CASSLQDYQPQHF. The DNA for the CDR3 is TGTGCCAGTAGTCTACAGGATTATCAGCCCCAGCATTTT.